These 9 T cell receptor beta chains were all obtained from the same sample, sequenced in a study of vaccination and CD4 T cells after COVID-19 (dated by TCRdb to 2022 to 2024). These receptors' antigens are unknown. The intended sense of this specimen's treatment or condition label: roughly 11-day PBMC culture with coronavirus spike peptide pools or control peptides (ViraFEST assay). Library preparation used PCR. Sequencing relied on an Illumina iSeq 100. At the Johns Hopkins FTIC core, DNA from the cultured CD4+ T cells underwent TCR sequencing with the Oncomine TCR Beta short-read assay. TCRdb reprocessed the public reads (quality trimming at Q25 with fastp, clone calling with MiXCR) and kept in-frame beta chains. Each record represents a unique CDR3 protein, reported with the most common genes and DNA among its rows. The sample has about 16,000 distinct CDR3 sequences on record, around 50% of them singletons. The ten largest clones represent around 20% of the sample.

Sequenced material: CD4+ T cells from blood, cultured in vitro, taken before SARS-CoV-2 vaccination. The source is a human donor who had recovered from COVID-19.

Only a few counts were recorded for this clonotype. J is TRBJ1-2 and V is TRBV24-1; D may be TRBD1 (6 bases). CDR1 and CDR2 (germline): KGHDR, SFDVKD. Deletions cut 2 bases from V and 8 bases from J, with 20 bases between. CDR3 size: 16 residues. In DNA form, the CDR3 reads TGTGCCACCAGTGATTCTATACCGGGACAAGATGAAGGCTACACCTTC. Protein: CATSDSIPGQDEGYTF.

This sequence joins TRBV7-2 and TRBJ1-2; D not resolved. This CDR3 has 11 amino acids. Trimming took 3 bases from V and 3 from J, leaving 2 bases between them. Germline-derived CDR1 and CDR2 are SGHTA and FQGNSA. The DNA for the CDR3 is TGTGCCAGCAGCTTGTACTATGGCTACACCTTC. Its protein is CASSLYYGYTF.

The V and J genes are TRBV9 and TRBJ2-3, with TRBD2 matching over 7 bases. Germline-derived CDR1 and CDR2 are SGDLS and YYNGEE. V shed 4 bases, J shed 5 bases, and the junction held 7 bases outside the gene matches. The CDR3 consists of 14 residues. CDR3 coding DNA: TGTGCCAGCAGCTTAAGACTAGCAGGAGATACGCAGTATTTT. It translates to CASSLRLAGDTQYF.

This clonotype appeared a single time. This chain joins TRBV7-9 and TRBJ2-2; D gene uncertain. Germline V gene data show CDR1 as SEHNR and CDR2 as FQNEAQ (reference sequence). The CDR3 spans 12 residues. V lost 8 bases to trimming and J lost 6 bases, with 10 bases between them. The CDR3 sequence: CASSLSAGELFF. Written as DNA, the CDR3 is TGTGCCAGCTCCCTTAGTGCCGGGGAGCTGTTTTTT. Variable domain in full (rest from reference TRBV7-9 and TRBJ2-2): DTGVSQNPRHKITKRGQNVTFRCDPISEHNRLYWYRQTLGQGPEFLTYFQNEAQLEKSRLLSDRFSAERPKGSFSTLEIQRTEQGDSAMYLCASSLSAGELFFGEGSRLTVL.

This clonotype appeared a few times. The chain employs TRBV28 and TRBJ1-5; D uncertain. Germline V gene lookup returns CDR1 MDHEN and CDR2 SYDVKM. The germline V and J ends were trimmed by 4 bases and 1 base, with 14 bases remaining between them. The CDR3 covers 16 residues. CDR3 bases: TGTGCCAGCAGTTCGGACGGCCTTTCAAGCAATCAGCCCCAGCATTTT. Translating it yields CASSSDGLSSNQPQHF.

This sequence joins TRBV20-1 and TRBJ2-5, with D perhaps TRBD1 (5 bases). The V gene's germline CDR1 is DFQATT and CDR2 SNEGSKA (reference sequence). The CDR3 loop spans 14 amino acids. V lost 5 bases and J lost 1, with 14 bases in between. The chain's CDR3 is CSALDSLLQETQYF. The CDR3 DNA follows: TGCAGTGCTCTCGACAGCCTACTCCAAGAGACCCAGTACTTC.

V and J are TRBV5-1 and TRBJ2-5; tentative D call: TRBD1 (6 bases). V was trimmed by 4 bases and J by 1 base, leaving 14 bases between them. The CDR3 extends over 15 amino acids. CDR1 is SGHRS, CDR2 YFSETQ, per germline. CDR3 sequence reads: CASSTAQGSQETQYF. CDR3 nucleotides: TGCGCCAGCAGCACCGCACAGGGTTCCCAAGAGACCCAGTACTTC.

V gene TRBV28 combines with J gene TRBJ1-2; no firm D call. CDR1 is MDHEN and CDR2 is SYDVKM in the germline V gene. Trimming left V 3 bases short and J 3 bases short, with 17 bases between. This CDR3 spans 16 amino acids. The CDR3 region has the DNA TGTGCCAGCAGTTTTCAAGGGCTAGGGCCCTACTATGGCTACACCTTC. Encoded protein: CASSFQGLGPYYGYTF.

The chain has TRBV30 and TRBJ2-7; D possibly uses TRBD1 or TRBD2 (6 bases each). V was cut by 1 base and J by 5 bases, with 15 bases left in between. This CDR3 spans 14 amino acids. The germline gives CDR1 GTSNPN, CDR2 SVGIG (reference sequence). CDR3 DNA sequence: TGTGCCTGGAGTGGATACCTTAGGGGGGACGAGCAGTACTTC. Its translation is CAWSGYLRGDEQYF. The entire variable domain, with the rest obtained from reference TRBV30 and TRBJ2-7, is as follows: SQTIHQWPATLVQPVGSPLSLECTVEGTSNPNLYWYRQAAGRGLQLLFYSVGIGQISSEVPQNLSASRPQDRQFILSSKKLLLSDSGFYLCAWSGYLRGDEQYFGPGTRLTVT.